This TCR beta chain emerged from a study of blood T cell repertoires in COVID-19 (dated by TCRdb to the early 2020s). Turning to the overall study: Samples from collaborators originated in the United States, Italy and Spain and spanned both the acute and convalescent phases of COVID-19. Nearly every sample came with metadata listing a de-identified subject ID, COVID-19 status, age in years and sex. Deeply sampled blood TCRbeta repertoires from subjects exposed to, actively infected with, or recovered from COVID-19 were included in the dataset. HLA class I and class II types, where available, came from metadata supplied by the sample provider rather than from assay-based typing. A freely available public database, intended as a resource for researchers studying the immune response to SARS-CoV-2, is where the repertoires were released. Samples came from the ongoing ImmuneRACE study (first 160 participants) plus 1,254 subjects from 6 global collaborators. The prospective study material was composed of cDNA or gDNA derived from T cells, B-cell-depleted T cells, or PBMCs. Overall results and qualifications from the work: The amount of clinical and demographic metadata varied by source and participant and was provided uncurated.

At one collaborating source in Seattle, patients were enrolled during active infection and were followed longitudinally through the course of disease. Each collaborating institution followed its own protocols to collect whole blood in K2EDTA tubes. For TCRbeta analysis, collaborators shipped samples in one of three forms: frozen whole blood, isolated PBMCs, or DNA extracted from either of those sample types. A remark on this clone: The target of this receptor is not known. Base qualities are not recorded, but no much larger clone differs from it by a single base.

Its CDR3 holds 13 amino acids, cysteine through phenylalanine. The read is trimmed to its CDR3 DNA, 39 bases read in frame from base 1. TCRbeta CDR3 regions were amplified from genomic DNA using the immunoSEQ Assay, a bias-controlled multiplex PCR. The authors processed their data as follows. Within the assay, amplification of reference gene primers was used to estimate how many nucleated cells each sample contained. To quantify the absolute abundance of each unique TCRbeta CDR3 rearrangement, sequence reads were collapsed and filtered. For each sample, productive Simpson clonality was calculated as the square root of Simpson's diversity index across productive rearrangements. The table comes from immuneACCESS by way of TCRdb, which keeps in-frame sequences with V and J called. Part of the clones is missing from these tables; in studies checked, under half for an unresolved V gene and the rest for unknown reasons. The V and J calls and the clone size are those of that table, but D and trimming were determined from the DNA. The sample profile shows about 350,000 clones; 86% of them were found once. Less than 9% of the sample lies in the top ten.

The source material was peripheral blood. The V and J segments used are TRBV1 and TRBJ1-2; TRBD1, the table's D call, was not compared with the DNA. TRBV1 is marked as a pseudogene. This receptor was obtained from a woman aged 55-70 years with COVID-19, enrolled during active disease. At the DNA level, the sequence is TGCACCAGCAGCCGGACAGGGAGCTATGGCTACACCTTC. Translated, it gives CTSSRTGSYGYTF.